This TCR beta chain originates from a study of regulatory T cells in long-lasting Graves disease (dated by TCRdb to the early 2020s). For the study in its entirety: Newly diagnosed Graves' disease patients had taken antithyroid drugs for less than 3 months. The study was registered as a clinical trial and conducted in China. This study used TCR sequencing and RNA sequencing of peripheral blood to compare persistent Graves' disease patients against newly diagnosed Graves' disease patients. A total of roughly 35 samples were covered by TCR sequencing, comprising approximately 13 persistent and roughly 20 newly diagnosed Graves' disease patients. General conclusions and limits of the study: Sequencing and analysis were limited to the TCR beta chain. Lower TCR Shannon entropy and fewer highly expanded clones were observed in persistent Graves' disease patients than in newly diagnosed patients, which suggested clonal expansion. Persistent patients shared more public clonotypes among themselves (roughly 2,700) than newly diagnosed patients did (approximately 970). The study examined only peripheral blood because the primary lesion, thyroid tissue, could not be accessed. Preferential use of TRBV28, TRBJ1-2 and TRBJ2-5 was observed in persistent disease, whereas TRBV20-1 and TRBJ2-1 were favored in newly diagnosed disease. The authors acknowledged the small sample size as a limitation that may reduce accuracy.

CDR1 and CDR2 are read off the germline V gene as SGHRS and YFSETQ. The V and J ends are trimmed by 9 bases and 0 bases, leaving 16 bases between them. Measured from the cysteine to the phenylalanine, the CDR3 is 15 residues long. The only DNA kept is the CDR3, 45 bases in frame from the first base. Read against the paper, the sample's time point label means: newly diagnosed GD, antithyroid drugs for less than 3 months. For both TCR sequencing and RNA sequencing, RNA was extracted from PBMCs using TRIzol. The diagnosis of Graves' disease was made according to American Thyroid Association guidelines. Patients for the study were recruited at an endocrinology department in Xi'an, China. From each patient, about 8.9 milliliters of peripheral blood was collected into an EDTA anticoagulant tube. Ficoll Paque Plus density gradient separation was used to isolate PBMCs, and no additional T cell sorting was done. An Agilent 2100 Bioanalyzer and agarose gel were used to check RNA quality, and a NanoDrop 2000 was used to measure RNA concentration.

This clonotype came up many times. What this receptor recognizes is not known. The record has no base qualities; no much larger clone is one base away. Library construction relied on multiplex PCR. The sample was run on an Illumina HiSeq 4000. iRepertoire HTBI primers and Arm-PCR amplification of CDR3 regions were used to construct TCR beta libraries. Gel purification was performed on PCR products prior to sequencing. For the original study's pipeline: Across samples, roughly 60 TRBV and 15 or so TRBJ segments were identified and used for gene usage analysis of CDR3 amino acid clonotypes. COPE and FqMerger were used to merge the filtered high-quality paired reads into contigs. BLAST was used to align contigs to IMGT TRBV, TRBD and TRBJ reference genes, and CDR3 was defined according to IMGT. Any clonotype with a frequency above 0.1% was counted as a highly expanded clone. Shannon entropy was used to measure repertoire diversity, and the Gini coefficient was used to measure V-J evenness. A clonotype was considered public if more than one individual shared it. The public reads were reanalyzed by TCRdb: fastp trimming at Q25, MiXCR alignment, in-frame beta chains only. Each entry is one CDR3 protein sequence, shown with its most common DNA and genes. The V and J calls and clone size come from TCRdb's table, not from the authors' own analysis. The sample has 350,000 to 450,000 distinct CDR3 sequences on record, approximately 12% of them singletons. The ten top clones hold 18% of the sample.

The sample was also linked to a second study, of T cells in Graves' hyperthyroidism and ophthalmopathy. That second report states: Stable Graves' hyperthyroidism was defined as the absence of progression to ophthalmopathy over 18 months of follow-up. The hyperthyroidism patients were between 18 and 65 years old and newly diagnosed, with a disease duration of less than 2 months. Patients with uncontrolled infections, other autoimmune diseases, pregnancy or lactation were excluded. Diagnoses were established on the basis of clinical symptoms, serum thyroxine and TRAb, thyroid ultrasound, and orbital computed tomography. For the first round of RT-PCR on the TCR CDR3, the HTBI primer set was used together with the Qiagen OneStep RT-PCR kit. Most expanded thyroid clonotypes (frequency above 0.001) were also found in blood, which suggests that blood repertoires may mirror thyroid immune responses. In cross-validation, a model built on a 13 V-J signature told ophthalmopathy apart from stable hyperthyroidism with about 90% sensitivity and 81% to 82% specificity, and in testing the same model reached 80%/75%. In validation, the model predicted progression to ophthalmopathy a median of roughly 6.1 months before onset, with 70% to 71% sensitivity and almost 75% specificity. TCR V-J signatures able to tell the groups apart were searched for in a discovery cohort of 90 to 100 patients, of whom roughly 42 had Graves' ophthalmopathy and roughly 59 had stable Graves' hyperthyroidism. Prospective prediction of ophthalmopathy was tested in an independent validation cohort of 18 to 20 hyperthyroidism patients and around 16 patients who later progressed to ophthalmopathy. For training and testing, the 100 or so patients in the discovery cohort were randomly divided in a 7:3 ratio. Thyroid tissue and blood T-cell repertoires from several Graves' hyperthyroidism patients were also compared in the study. After sampling, hyperthyroidism patients received methimazole starting at 30 mg daily, and ophthalmopathy patients received high-dose intravenous methylprednisolone. Libraries were constructed in a second round of multiplex PCR, after which size selection and purification were carried out. The libraries were sequenced on an Illumina HiSeq2000 using paired-end 100 bp reads. Raw data were processed with SOAPnuke, discarding reads with adapters, uncalled bases, mean Phred below 15, or no exact constant-primer or identifier match. COPE v1.2.5 was used to merge the high-quality paired reads, and each unique nucleotide sequence was defined as a clonotype. MiTCR v1.1 was used to align the clonotypes against IMGT TRBV, TRBD and TRBJ reference segments. Analysis was restricted to V-J combinations with a frequency above 0.0001, which covered roughly 99% of repertoires. The TCS score was defined as the ratio of F50 (clonal expansion) to E x V (chaos), calculated using BLOSUM62-based TCRdist between CDR3 peptides within each V-J. Welch's t-statistics and random forest reduced 450 to 600 V-J features to fewer than 15, which were used in a naive Bayes classifier (R e1071). Sample size was not statistically predetermined, and investigators were not blinded to group allocation. TCR Vbeta CDR3 sequencing of 120 to 150 peripheral blood samples (over 40 ophthalmopathy, roughly 74 hyperthyroidism and roughly 17 progressor patients) is reported in the paper.

This clonotype originated in a woman aged 18 to 35 with Graves disease. Donor details come from another sample of the same person, matched by shared clones. The sequences come from peripheral blood mononuclear cells (PBMCs), collected at new diagnosis, from a patient treated with antithyroid drugs. The chain links TRBV5-1 with TRBJ1-3, with a tentative D gene TRBD1 over 5 matching bases. CDR3 loop: CATSAGDFSGNTIYF. The DNA is as follows: TGCGCCACCTCGGCGGGGGATTTCTCTGGAAACACCATATATTTT.